The clone carrying this TCR beta chain was counted only a few times. This specimen comes from a study of T cell repertoires in cytomegalovirus infection. TCRdb analysed the reads with MiXCR anew, one entry per CDR3 protein. Here the sample spans about 180,000 distinct CDR3 sequences, about 15% being singletons. With 5 bases removed from V and 8 bases from J, the gap between germline ends came to 16 bases. CDR1 and CDR2 from the germline V gene are SGHVS and FQNEAQ. The CDR3 sequence is 15 residues long. The V gene is TRBV7-8, the J gene TRBJ1-6, with a weak D call TRBD1 (5 bases). The specimen was CD8+ T cells from PBMCs. This receptor was identified in a human donor in good health (CMV status not recorded). Some clones in this sample may be carry-over from other donors' samples. CDR3 amino acids: CASSTRDLGDSPLHF. The CDR3 DNA sequence: TGTGCCAGCAGCACCCGGGACTTGGGGGATTCACCCCTCCACTTT.